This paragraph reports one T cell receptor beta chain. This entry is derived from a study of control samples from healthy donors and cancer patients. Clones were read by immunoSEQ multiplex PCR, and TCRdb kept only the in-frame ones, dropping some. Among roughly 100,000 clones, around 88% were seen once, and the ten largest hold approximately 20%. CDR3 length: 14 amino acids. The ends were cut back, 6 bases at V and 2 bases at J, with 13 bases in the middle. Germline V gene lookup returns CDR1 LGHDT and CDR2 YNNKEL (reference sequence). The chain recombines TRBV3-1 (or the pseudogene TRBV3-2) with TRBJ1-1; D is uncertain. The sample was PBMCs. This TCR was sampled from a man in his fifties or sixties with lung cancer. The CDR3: CASSPHVSNTEAFF. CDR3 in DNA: TGTGCCAGCAGTCCCCACGTTTCTAACACTGAAGCTTTCTTT.